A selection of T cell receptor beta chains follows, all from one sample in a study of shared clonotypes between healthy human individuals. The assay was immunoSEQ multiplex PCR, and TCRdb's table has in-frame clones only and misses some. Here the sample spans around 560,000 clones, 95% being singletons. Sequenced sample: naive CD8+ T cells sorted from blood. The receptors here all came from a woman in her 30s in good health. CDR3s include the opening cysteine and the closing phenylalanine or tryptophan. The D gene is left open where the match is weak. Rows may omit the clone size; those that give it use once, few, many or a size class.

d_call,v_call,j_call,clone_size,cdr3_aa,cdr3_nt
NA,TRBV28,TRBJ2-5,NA,CASVVRGQETQYF,TGTGCCAGCGTAGTGAGGGGCCAAGAGACCCAGTACTTC
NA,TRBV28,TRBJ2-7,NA,CASSLSLGTTYEQYF,TGTGCCAGCAGTCTGTCGTTAGGTACGACCTACGAGCAGTACTTC
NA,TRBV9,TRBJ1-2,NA,CASSAEGRDVDGYTF,TGTGCCAGCAGCGCAGAGGGGAGGGACGTCGACGGCTACACCTTC
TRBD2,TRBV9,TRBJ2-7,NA,CASSGGTSGYEQYF,TGTGCCAGCAGCGGAGGGACTAGCGGGTACGAGCAGTACTTC
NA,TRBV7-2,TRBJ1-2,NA,CASSSWETPGYTF,TGTGCCAGCAGCTCGTGGGAAACGCCAGGCTACACCTTC
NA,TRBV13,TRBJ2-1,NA,CASRTGVSADEQFF,TGTGCCAGCAGAACGGGAGTAAGCGCAGATGAGCAGTTCTTC
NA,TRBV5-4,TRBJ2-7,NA,CASSLGTGEQYF,TGTGCCAGCAGCCTAGGGACTGGCGAGCAGTACTTC
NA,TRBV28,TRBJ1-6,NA,CASSLLRAEGSPLHF,TGTGCCAGCAGCCTCCTCCGGGCAGAGGGATCACCCCTCCACTTT
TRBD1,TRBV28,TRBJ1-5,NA,CASSFQGVRNQPQHF,TGTGCCAGCAGTTTCCAGGGGGTACGCAATCAGCCCCAGCATTTT
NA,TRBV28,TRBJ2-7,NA,CASSLWFRGAGAFLYEQYF,TGTGCCAGCAGTTTATGGTTCCGGGGGGCGGGAGCTTTCCTGTACGAGCAGTACTTC
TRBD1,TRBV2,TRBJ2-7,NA,CASHRGYEQYF,TGTGCCAGTCACAGGGGGTACGAGCAGTACTTC
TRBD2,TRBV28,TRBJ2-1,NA,CASIASGLHLTYNEQFF,TGTGCCAGCATCGCTAGCGGCCTACACCTAACCTACAATGAGCAGTTCTTC
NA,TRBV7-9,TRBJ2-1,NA,CASSLAAGAPSNEQFF,TGTGCCAGCAGCTTAGCCGCAGGGGCCCCCTCTAATGAGCAGTTCTTC
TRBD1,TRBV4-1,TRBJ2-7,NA,CASSRDPSSGTGDLEQYF,TGCGCCAGCAGCCGGGACCCCTCCTCCGGGACAGGGGACCTCGAGCAGTACTTC
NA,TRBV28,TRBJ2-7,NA,CASSLDYEQYF,TGTGCCAGCAGTTTAGATTACGAGCAGTACTTC
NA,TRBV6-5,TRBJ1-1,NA,CASSYSIPVMNTEAFF,TGTGCCAGCAGTTACTCGATCCCGGTGATGAACACTGAAGCTTTCTTT
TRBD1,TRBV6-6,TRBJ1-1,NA,CASSPRGQGHTEAFF,TGTGCCAGCAGTCCTCGCGGACAGGGGCACACTGAAGCTTTCTTT
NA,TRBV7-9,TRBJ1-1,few,CASSLAVPEAFF,TGTGCCAGCAGCTTAGCGGTTCCTGAAGCTTTCTTT
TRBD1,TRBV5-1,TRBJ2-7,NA,CASSLAGQGLSYEQYF,TGCGCCAGCAGCTTGGCGGGACAGGGGCTTTCCTACGAGCAGTACTTC
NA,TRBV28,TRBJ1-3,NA,CASSRDRSEGNTIYF,TGTGCCAGCAGTCGAGACAGGTCTGAGGGAAACACCATATATTTT
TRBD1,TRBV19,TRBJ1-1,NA,CASSMPTPGQVNTEAFF,TGTGCCAGTAGTATGCCTACCCCGGGACAGGTTAACACTGAAGCTTTCTTT
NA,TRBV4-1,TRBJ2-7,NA,CASSRVGGEQYF,TGCGCCAGCAGCCGGGTAGGGGGGGAGCAGTACTTC
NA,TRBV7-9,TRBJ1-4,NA,CASTVLDEKLFF,TGTGCCAGCACTGTACTAGATGAAAAACTGTTTTTT
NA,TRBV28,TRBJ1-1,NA,CASSLLSGGNTEAFF,TGTGCCAGCAGTTTATTGTCAGGCGGGAACACTGAAGCTTTCTTT
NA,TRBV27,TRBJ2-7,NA,CASGDFEQYF,TGTGCCAGCGGAGACTTTGAGCAGTACTTC
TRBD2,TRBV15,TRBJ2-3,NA,CATSRDLGGRGDTQYF,TGTGCCACCAGCAGAGATCTTGGCGGGAGGGGAGATACGCAGTATTTT
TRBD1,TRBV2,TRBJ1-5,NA,CASSESRGLQPQHF,TGTGCCAGCAGCGAAAGTAGGGGGCTGCAGCCCCAGCATTTT
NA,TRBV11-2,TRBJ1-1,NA,CASSLRPGEMNTEAFF,TGTGCCAGCAGCTTAAGACCGGGAGAAATGAACACTGAAGCTTTCTTT
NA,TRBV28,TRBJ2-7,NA,CASSLFPYEQYF,TGTGCCAGCAGCCTATTCCCCTACGAGCAGTACTTC
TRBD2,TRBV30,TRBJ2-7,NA,CAWSYERELNEQYF,TGTGCCTGGAGTTACGAGCGGGAGCTGAACGAGCAGTACTTC
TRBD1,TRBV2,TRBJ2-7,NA,CASSEDGTGNLSTEQYF,TGTGCCAGCAGTGAAGACGGGACAGGCAACCTATCTACGGAGCAGTACTTC
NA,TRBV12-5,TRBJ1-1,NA,CASGPAEGRVVVCITEAFF,TGTGCTAGTGGTCCAGCGGAGGGAAGGGTAGTGGTGTGTATCACTGAAGCTTTCTTT
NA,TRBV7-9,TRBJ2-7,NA,CASSGQPDRGWHEQYF,TGTGCCAGCAGCGGTCAGCCGGACAGAGGATGGCACGAGCAGTACTTC
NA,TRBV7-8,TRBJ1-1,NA,CASSFGDLTEAFF,TGTGCCAGCAGCTTCGGGGATTTGACTGAAGCTTTCTTT
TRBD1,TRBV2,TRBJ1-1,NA,CASSHAIGQVGNTEAFF,TGTGCCAGCAGCCACGCCATTGGACAGGTCGGGAACACTGAAGCTTTCTTT
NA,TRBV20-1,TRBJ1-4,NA,CSARDGEKLFF,TGCAGTGCTAGGGACGGCGAAAAACTGTTTTTT
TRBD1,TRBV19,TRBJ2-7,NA,CASSMGQGAYEQYF,TGTGCCAGTAGTATGGGACAGGGAGCCTACGAGCAGTACTTC
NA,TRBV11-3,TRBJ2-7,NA,CASSSGTSPYEQYF,TGTGCCAGCAGCTCCGGGACCAGCCCCTACGAGCAGTACTTC
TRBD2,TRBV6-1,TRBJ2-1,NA,CASNLPSGSYNEQFF,TGTGCCAGCAATCTGCCTAGCGGATCCTACAATGAGCAGTTCTTC
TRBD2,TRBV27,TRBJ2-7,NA,CASSFSGDYEQYF,TGTGCCAGCAGTTTTAGCGGGGACTACGAGCAGTACTTC
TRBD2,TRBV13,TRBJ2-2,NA,CASSLGLAGGGTGELFF,TGTGCCAGCAGCTTGGGACTAGCGGGAGGGGGAACCGGGGAGCTGTTTTTT
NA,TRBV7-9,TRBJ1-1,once,CASSPEFAGGLPRAFF,TGTGCCAGCAGCCCAGAGTTTGCCGGGGGGTTGCCCCGAGCTTTCTTT
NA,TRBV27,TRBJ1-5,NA,CASRFGAGPKYSNQPQHF,TGTGCCAGCAGGTTCGGGGCAGGGCCCAAATATAGCAATCAGCCCCAGCATTTT
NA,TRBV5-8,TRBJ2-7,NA,CASSPLSQGAFLYEQYF,TGTGCCAGCAGCCCCCTTTCCCAGGGCGCATTTTTGTACGAGCAGTACTTC
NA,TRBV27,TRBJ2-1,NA,CASSWVLSSSYNEQFF,TGTGCCAGCAGTTGGGTACTATCGAGCTCCTACAATGAGCAGTTCTTC
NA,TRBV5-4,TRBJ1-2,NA,CASSPAVGGSYGYTF,TGTGCCAGCAGCCCGGCGGTGGGGGGCAGCTATGGCTACACCTTC
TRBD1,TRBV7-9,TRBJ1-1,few,CASSTVPGQGLNTEAFF,TGTGCCAGCAGCACCGTCCCGGGACAGGGGTTGAACACTGAAGCTTTCTTT
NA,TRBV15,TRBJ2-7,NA,CATSRESGGPYEQYF,TGTGCCACCAGCAGAGAAAGTGGGGGTCCCTACGAGCAGTACTTC
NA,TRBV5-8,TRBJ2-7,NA,CASSRGSGVEQYF,TGTGCCAGCAGCCGGGGGTCGGGGGTCGAGCAGTACTTC
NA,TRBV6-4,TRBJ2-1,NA,CASSAGGGYNEQFF,TGTGCCAGCAGTGCAGGGGGAGGCTACAATGAGCAGTTCTTC
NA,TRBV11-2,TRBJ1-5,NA,CASSLGGYDNQPQHF,TGTGCCAGCAGCTTAGGGGGGTACGACAATCAGCCCCAGCATTTT
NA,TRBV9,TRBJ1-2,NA,CASSGDGLYGYTF,TGTGCCAGCAGCGGGGACGGTCTCTATGGCTACACCTTC